This T cell receptor (beta chain) is drawn from a study of T cells in tuberculosis listed by TCRdb under 2018. Some background on the complete study: To characterize T cells specific for the mycobacterial lipid antigen glucose monomycolate (GMM), the study used CD1B tetramers together with high-throughput TCR immunosequencing.

Because TCR-alpha and TCR-beta chains were sequenced unpaired, no information on chain pairing was available. The immunoSEQ multiplex PCR assay was used to generate TCR libraries, with TCR-beta and/or TCR-alpha/delta assays applied to each sample. Amplified TCR libraries were sequenced on the Illumina high-throughput platform. As for how the authors treated the data: Clustering and dimensionality reduction relied on pairwise TCRdist distances among GMM-specific receptors from T cells that were either sorted ex vivo or expanded in vitro. Sequence motifs defined by gene usage and CDR3 content were tested for enrichment in tetramer-positive versus tetramer-negative populations. Not all clones reach the TCRdb copy of this immuneACCESS table, which keeps in-frame sequences only. Checked studies attribute under half of the gap to unresolved V genes and leave the rest unexplained. V, J and clone size reflect that table, while D and trimming were determined from the DNA. The sample includes some 90,000 clones, with roughly 91% observed a single time. The ten largest clones represent under 2.5% of the sample.

From the cysteine through the phenylalanine, the CDR3 covers 17 amino acids. The DNA shown is the 51-base CDR3, in frame from base 1. According to the germline V gene, CDR1 reads MGHRA and CDR2 reads YSYEKL. Here V drops 9 bases and J drops 2 bases, and the junction holds 17 bases not matched to any gene. The study at large found these results: T cells that bind the CD1B-GMM tetramer with low affinity may not have been captured by the stringent sort gate.

To note about this clone: No qualities accompany the bases; no much larger clone lies one base away.

After being thawed and rested overnight, PBMC were stained with GMM-loaded CD1B tetramer, a Live/Dead dye and anti-CD3, and were then sorted on a FACS Aria II. C32 glucose monomycolate purified from Rhodococcus equi was loaded onto CD1B tetramers. Before cryopreservation, the PBMC later used for tetramer sorting had been depleted of CD14-expressing monocytes as part of a separate study. Roughly 100,000 tetramer-negative cells were sorted from each donor and analyzed alongside the tetramer-positive cells. GMM-loaded CD1B tetramers were used to sort antigen-specific T cells from a few healthy South African adults.

The origin of this receptor is an adult woman with latent tuberculosis. The chain was built from TRBV4-1 and TRBJ2-3, with 7 bases aligning to TRBD1. Input material: CD1b-GMM tetramer-negative cells sorted from PBMCs. Explained via the paper, the cell subset or site label denotes: T cells not binding CD1B-GMM tetramer, sorted from same donor. At the DNA level, the sequence is TGCGCCAGTGGTGTCCGGTCGGGACAGAGGGTCACAGATACGCAGTATTTT. Its protein is CASGVRSGQRVTDTQYF.